Below, 5 T cell receptor beta chains from the same sample are listed, as sequenced in a study of shared clonotypes between healthy human individuals. TCRdb's copy holds only in-frame clones and misses some; the assay was immunoSEQ multiplex PCR. The table records millions of clones, 85% to 95% of them present only once. The sample taken for sequencing was naive CD4+ T cells sorted from blood. Subset reported: CD45RA+ positively selected. The receptors shown here come from a man between 18 and 35 years old in good health.

This rearrangement joins TRBV28 to TRBJ2-7; D is perhaps TRBD2 (6 bases). Germline V gene sequence: CDR1 MDHEN, CDR2 SYDVKM. Trimming took off 4 bases at V and 2 bases at J, with 9 bases between the two ends. The CDR3 is 13 residues long. The DNA for the CDR3 is TGTGCCAGCAGTTCGGGACTGACCTACGAGCAGTACTTC. It specifies CASSSGLTYEQYF.

This chain links TRBV7-9 with TRBJ1-5; 9 positions match TRBD1. This CDR3 has 17 residues. Losses at the gene ends were 5 bases for V and 4 bases for J; bases not matched to a gene: 12. Germline assignment: CDR1 SEHNR and CDR2 FQNEAQ (reference sequence). This CDR3 reads CASSPGQGEGLNQPQHF. Written as DNA, the CDR3 is TGTGCCAGCAGCCCGGGACAGGGTGAGGGGTTGAATCAGCCCCAGCATTTT.

This chain links TRBV7-9 with TRBJ1-1; D not resolved. Germline V gene lookup returns CDR1 SEHNR and CDR2 FQNEAQ (reference sequence). Deletions cut 0 bases from V and 5 bases from J, with 4 bases between. This CDR3 is 12 amino acids long. This chain's CDR3 is CASSLAETEAFF. The CDR3, as DNA: TGTGCCAGCAGCTTAGCGGAAACTGAAGCTTTCTTT.

Concerning this clone: The sample holds other DNA sequences that translate to the same CDR3. The chain carries TRBV30 and TRBJ1-3, with D unresolved. Germline CDR1 GTSNPN, CDR2 SVGIG (reference sequence). The V and J ends lost 0 bases and 1 base respectively, with 7 bases between them. The CDR3 extends over 14 amino acids. CDR3 protein: CAWSVGTSGNTIYF. CDR3 nucleotides: TGTGCCTGGAGTGTAGGTACTTCTGGAAACACCATATATTTT.

This chain joins TRBV19 and TRBJ1-1; 7 nucleotides line up with TRBD1. Germline assignment: CDR1 LNHDA and CDR2 SQIVND (reference sequence). V shed 3 bases, J shed 7 bases, and the junction held 5 bases outside the gene matches. The CDR3 extends over 13 amino acids. The CDR3 nucleotides read TGTGCCAGTAGTATTTCGTGGGACAGTGAAGCTTTCTTT. Translated: CASSISWDSEAFF.